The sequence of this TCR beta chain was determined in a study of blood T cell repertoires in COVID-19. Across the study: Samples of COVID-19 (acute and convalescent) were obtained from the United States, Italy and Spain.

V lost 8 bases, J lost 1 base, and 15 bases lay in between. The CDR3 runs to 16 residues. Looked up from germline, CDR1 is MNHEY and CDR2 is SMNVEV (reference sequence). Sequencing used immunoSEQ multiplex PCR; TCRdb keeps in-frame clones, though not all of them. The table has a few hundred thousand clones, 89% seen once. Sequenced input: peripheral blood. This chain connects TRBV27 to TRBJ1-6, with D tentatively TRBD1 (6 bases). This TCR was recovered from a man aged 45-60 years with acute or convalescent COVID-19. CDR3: CASGGLVESYNSPLHF. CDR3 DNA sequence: TGTGCCAGCGGGGGCTTGGTAGAGTCCTATAATTCACCCCTCCACTTT.